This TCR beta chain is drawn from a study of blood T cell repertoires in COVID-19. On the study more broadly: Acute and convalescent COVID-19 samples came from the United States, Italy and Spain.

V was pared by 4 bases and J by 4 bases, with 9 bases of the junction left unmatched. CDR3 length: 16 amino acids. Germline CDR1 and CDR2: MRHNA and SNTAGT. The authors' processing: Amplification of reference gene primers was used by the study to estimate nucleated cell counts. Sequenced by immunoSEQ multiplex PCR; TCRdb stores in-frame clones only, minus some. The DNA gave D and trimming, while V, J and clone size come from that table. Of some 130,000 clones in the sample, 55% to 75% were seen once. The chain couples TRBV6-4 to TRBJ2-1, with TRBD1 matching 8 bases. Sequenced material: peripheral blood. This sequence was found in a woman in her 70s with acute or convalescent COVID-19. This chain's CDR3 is CASSGAGGEGYNEQFF. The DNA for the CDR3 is TGTGCCAGCAGTGGGGCAGGGGGCGAGGGATACAATGAGCAGTTCTTC.